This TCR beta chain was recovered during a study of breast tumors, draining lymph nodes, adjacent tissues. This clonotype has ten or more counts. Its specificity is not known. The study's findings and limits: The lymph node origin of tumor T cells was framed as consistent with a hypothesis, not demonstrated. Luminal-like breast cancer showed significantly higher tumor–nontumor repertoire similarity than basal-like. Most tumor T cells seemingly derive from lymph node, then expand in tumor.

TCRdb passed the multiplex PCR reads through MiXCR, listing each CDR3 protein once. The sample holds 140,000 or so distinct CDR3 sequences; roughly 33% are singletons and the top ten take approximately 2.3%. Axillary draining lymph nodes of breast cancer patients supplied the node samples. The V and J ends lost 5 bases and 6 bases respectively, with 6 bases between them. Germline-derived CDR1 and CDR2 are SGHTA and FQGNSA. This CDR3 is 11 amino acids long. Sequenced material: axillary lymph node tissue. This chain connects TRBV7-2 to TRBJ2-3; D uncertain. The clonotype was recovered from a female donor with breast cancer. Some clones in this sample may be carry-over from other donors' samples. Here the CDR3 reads CASSPRDTQYF. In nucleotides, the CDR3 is TGTGCCAGCAGCCCTAGGGATACGCAGTATTTT.